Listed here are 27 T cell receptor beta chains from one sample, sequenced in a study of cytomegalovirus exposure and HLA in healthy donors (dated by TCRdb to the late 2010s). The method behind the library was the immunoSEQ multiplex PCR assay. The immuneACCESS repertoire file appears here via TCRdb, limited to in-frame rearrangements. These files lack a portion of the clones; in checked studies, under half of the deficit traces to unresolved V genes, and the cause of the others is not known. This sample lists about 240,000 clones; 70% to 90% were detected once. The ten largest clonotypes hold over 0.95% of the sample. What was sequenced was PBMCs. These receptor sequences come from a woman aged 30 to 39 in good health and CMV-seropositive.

The CDR3 loop is CAWRPGQAMNTEAFF. Written as DNA, the CDR3 is TGTGCCTGGCGACCGGGACAAGCGATGAACACTGAAGCTTTCTTT. This chain links TRBV30 with TRBJ1-1; weak D call: TRBD1 (6 bases). Trimming stripped 5 bases from V and 0 bases from J, with 16 bases between. Germline V gene lookup returns CDR1 GTSNPN and CDR2 SVGIG (reference sequence). This CDR3 spans 15 amino acids. The variable domain in full, with the rest retrieved from reference TRBV30 and TRBJ1-1, is SQTIHQWPATLVQPVGSPLSLECTVEGTSNPNLYWYRQAAGRGLQLLFYSVGIGQISSEVPQNLSASRPQDRQFILSSKKLLLSDSGFYLCAWRPGQAMNTEAFFGQGTRLTVV.

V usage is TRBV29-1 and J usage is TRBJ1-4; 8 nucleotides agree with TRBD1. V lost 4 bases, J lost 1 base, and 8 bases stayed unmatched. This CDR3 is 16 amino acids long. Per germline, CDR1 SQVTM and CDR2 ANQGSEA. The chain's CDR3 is CSVGYRGVGTNEKLFF. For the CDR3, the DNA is TGCAGCGTTGGATACAGGGGGGTGGGAACTAATGAAAAACTGTTTTTT.

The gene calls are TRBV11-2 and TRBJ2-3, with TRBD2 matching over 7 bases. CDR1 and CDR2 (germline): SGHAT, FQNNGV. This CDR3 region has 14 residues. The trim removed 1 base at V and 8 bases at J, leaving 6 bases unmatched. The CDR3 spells CASSLAGDYGTQYF. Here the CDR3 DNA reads TGTGCCAGCAGCTTAGCCGGGGACTACGGTACGCAGTATTTT. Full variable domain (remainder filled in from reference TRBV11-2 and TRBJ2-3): EAGVAQSPRYKIIEKRQSVAFWCNPISGHATLYWYQQILGQGPKLLIQFQNNGVVDDSQLPKDRFSAERLKGVDSTLKIQPAKLEDSAVYLCASSLAGDYGTQYFGPGTRLTVL.

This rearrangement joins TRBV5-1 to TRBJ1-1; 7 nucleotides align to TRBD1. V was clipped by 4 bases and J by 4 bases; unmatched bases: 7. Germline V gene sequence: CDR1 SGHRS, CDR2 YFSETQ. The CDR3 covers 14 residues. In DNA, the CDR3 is TGCGCCAGCAGCGAGACAGGGTTAGGCACTGAAGCTTTCTTT. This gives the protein CASSETGLGTEAFF.

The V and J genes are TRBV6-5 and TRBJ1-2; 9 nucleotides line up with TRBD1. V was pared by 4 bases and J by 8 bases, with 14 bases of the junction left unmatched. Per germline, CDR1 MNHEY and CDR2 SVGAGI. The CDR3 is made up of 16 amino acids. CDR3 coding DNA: TGTGCCAGCAGTTTAGAGACCGGGACAGGGTTTTCCGGCTACACCTTC. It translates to CASSLETGTGFSGYTF.

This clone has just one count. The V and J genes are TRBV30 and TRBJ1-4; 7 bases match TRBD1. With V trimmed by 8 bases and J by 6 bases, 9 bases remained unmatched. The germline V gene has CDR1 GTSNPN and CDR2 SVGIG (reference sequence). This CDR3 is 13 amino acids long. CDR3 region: CARGTAEDEKLFF. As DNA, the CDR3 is TGTGCCCGGGGGACAGCCGAAGATGAAAAACTGTTTTTT.

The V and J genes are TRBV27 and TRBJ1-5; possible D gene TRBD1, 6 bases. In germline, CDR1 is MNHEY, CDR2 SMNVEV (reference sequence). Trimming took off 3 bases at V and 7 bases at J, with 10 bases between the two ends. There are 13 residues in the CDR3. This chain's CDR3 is CASSFGGRQPQHF. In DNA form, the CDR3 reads TGTGCCAGCAGTTTCGGGGGGCGGCAGCCCCAGCATTTT.

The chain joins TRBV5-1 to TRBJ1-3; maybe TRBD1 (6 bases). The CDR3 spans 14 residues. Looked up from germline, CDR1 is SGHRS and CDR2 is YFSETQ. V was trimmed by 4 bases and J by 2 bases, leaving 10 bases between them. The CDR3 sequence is CASSTQGTGNTIYF. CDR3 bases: TGCGCCAGCAGCACCCAGGGGACTGGAAACACCATATATTTT.

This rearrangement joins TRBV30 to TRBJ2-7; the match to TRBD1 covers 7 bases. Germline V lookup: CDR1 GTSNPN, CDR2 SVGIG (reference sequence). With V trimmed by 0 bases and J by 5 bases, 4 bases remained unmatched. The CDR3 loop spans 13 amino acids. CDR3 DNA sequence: TGTGCCTGGAGTGTGACAGGGTGGGACGAGCAGTACTTC. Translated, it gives CAWSVTGWDEQYF.

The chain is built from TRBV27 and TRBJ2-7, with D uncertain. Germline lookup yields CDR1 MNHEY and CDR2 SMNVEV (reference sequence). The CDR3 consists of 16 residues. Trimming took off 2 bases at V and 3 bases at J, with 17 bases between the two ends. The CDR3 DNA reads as TGTGCCAGCAGTTTAATTTGGGCCAGCTTTTACTACGAGCAGTACTTC. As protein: CASSLIWASFYYEQYF.

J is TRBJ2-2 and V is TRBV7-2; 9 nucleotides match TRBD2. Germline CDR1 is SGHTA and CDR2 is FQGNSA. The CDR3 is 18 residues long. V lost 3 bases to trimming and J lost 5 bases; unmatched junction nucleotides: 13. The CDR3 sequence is CASSLGPGGLALTGELFF. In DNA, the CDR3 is TGTGCCAGCAGCTTGGGGCCCGGGGGACTAGCCCTGACCGGGGAGCTGTTTTTT.

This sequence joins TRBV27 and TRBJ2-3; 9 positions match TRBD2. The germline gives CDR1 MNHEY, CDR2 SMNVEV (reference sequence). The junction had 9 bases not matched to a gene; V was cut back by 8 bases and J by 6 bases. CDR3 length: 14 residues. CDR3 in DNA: TGTGCCAGCTACGGTAGCGGGAGATCGGATACGCAGTATTTT. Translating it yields CASYGSGRSDTQYF.

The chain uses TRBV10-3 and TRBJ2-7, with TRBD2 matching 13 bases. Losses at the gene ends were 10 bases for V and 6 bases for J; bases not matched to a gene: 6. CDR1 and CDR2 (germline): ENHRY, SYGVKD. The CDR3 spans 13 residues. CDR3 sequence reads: CATGLAGVGEQYF. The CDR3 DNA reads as TGTGCCACCGGACTAGCGGGAGTAGGCGAGCAGTACTTC.

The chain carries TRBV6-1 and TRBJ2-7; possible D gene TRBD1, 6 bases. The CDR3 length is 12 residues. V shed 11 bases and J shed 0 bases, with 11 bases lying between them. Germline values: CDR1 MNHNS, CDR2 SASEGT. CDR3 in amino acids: CAVQGISYEQYF. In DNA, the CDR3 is TGTGCCGTACAGGGTATCTCCTACGAGCAGTACTTC.

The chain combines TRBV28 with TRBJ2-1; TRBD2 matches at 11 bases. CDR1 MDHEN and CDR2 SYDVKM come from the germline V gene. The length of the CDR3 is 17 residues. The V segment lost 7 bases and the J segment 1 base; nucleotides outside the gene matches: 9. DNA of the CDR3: TGTGCCAGCACTCATCCACTAGCGGGAGCGTCCTACAATGAGCAGTTCTTC. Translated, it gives CASTHPLAGASYNEQFF. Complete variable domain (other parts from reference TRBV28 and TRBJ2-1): DVKVTQSSRYLVKRTGEKVFLECVQDMDHENMFWYRQDPGLGLRLIYFSYDVKMKEKGDIPEGYSVSREKKERFSLILESASTNQTSMYLCASTHPLAGASYNEQFFGPGTRLTVL.

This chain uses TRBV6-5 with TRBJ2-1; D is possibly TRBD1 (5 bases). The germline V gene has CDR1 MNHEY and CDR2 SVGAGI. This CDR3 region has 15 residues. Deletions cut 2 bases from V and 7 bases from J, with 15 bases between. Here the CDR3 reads CASSYPPGPGNEQFF. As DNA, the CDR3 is TGTGCCAGCAGTTACCCACCCGGGCCAGGGAATGAGCAGTTCTTC.

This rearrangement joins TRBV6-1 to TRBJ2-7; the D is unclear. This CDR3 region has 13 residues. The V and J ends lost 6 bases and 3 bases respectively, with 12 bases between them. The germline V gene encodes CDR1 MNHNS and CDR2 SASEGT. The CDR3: CASSDTLGYEQYF. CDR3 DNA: TGTGCCAGCAGCGACACTCTGGGCTACGAGCAGTACTTC.

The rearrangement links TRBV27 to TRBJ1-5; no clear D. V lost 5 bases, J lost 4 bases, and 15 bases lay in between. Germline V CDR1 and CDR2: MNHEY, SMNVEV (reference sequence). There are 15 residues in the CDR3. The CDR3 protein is CASSPLGSRNQPQHF. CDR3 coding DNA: TGTGCCAGCAGTCCTCTGGGTTCGCGGAATCAGCCCCAGCATTTT.

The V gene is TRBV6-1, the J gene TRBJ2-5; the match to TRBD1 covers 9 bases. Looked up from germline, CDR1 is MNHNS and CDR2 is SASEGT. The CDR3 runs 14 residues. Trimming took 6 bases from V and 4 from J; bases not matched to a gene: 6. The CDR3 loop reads CASRDRGGGETQYF. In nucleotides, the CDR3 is TGTGCCAGCAGGGACAGGGGAGGGGGAGAGACCCAGTACTTC.

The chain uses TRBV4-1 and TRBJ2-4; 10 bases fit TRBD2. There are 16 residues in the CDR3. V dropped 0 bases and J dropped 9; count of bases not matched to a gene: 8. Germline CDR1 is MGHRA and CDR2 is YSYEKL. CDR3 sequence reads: CASSQDLAGAVVIQYF. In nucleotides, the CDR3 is TGCGCCAGCAGCCAAGACCTAGCGGGAGCGGTCGTCATTCAGTACTTC.

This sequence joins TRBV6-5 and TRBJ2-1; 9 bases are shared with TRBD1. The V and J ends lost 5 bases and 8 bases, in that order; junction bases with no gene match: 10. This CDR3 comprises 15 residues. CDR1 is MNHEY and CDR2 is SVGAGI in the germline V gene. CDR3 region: CASSQTGGEVDEQFF. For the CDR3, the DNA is TGTGCCAGCAGTCAAACAGGGGGCGAGGTCGATGAGCAGTTCTTC.

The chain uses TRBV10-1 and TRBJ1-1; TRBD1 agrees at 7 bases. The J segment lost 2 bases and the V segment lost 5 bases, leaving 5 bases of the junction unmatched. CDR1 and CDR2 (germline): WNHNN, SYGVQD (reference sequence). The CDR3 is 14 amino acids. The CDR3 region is CASSPGQSNTEAFF. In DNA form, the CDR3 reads TGCGCCAGCAGTCCGGGACAGTCAAACACTGAAGCTTTCTTT.

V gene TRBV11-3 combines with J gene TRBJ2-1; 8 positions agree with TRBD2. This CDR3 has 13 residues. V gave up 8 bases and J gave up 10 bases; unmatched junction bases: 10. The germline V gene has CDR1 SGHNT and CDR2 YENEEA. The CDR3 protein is CASARESGGEQFF. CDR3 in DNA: TGTGCCAGCGCGAGGGAGTCGGGGGGGGAGCAGTTCTTC.

DNA for the CDR3: TGTGCCAGCAGTGGCGGGGGAGGGTTCGGTGAGCAGTTCTTC. Translation gives CASSGGGGFGEQFF. The rearrangement uses TRBV2 and TRBJ2-1, with 7 bases identical to TRBD2. The ends lost 4 bases at V and 9 bases at J; junction bases unmatched: 9. This CDR3 contains 14 residues. Germline values: CDR1 SNHLY, CDR2 FYNNEI.

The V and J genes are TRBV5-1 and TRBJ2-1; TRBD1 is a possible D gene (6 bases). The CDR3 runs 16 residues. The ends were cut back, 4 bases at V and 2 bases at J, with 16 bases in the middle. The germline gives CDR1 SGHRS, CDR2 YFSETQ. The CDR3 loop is CASSPVPQGTYNEQFF. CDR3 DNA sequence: TGCGCCAGCAGCCCGGTGCCCCAGGGGACCTACAATGAGCAGTTCTTC.

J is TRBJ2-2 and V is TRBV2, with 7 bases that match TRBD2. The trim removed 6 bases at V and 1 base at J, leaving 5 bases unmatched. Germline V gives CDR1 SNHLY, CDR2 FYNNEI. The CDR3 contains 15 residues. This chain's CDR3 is CASRLARVNTGELFF. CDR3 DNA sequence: TGTGCCAGCAGACTAGCGAGAGTGAACACCGGGGAGCTGTTTTTT.

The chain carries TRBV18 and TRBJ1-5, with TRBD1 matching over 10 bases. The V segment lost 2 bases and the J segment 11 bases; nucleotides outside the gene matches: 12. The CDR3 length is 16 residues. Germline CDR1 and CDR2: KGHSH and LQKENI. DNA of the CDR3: TGTGCCAGCTCACCAGCCGGGACAGGGGAAATATCGGCCCAGCATTTT. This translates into CASSPAGTGEISAQHF.